This T cell receptor beta chain was recorded in a study of beta chain features in type 1 diabetes listed by TCRdb under 2018. Some background on the complete study: Mean age, gender distribution, total cell number and subset yield did not differ between patients and healthy donors. Naive and central memory subsets were obtained from all 30 or so donors, but regulatory and stem cell-like memory subsets were isolated from only 8 patients and roughly 8 healthy donors. A total of 107,917,701 sorted cells were examined across all samples, and RNA yield correlated strongly with the number of cells per subset. In the study, recently diagnosed type 1 diabetes patients and matched healthy donors were compared on the TCRB repertoires of their sorted circulating CD4+ T cell subsets. Overall study results and their limits: At VDJ recombination sites, type 1 diabetes patients had fewer insertions and more deleted nucleotides, which implies abnormalities in thymic rearrangement. Because small numbers of individuals were included in the HLA sub-analyses, any influence of HLA type on TCRB rearrangement was left unresolved. In all four CD4+ subsets, TCRB CDR3 length was moderately but significantly shorter in type 1 diabetes patients. Naive, central memory and regulatory TCRB repertoires appeared to be more similar among patients than among healthy donors. Because cDNA was sequenced instead of genomic DNA, activated cells with high expression could be over-represented, although the groups did not differ in activation or CD3 levels. Shorter templates might be favored by PCR, yet because patient and control samples were amplified and corrected together, any such skew would affect both groups equally.

Each donor gave one peripheral blood draw, averaging about 100 mL, which was collected into heparinised tubes. Naive, central memory, regulatory and stem cell-like memory CD4+ T cells were sorted on a BD FACSAria II using a panel including CD45RO, CCR7, CD25, CD127, CD95 and CD27. A purity above 95% was achieved for all sorted populations. PBMCs were isolated immediately by Lymphoprep density gradient centrifugation and stained directly without culture. So that batch effects would be minimized, each experiment stained and sorted samples in pairs, pairing one healthy donor with one patient. In its sample, this clone was seen a few times. It lacks a known antigen. The input lacks base qualities; no much larger clone sits a single base away. V is trimmed back by 5 bases and J by 2 bases, and the junction contains 2 bases that no gene match accounts for. The germline V gene sets CDR1 to SNHLY and CDR2 to FYNNEI. The CDR3 sequence holds 13 residues, the cysteine and phenylalanine included. The retained sequence is limited to the CDR3, 39 bases, with the frame set at the first base.

All of the isolated RNA was reverse transcribed with the High Capacity cDNA Reverse Transcription Kit, so expressed TCRB transcripts were sequenced. Deep immunoSEQ sequencing was applied to naive, central memory and regulatory T cell samples, giving an average of roughly 3.3 million total reads per sample. Sorted cells were lysed in RLT buffer and RNA was extracted with DNase-treated RNeasy Micro or Mini kits, depending on cell number. To prevent cross-contamination, every cell subset was processed on its own, while patient and healthy donor samples were processed together. Using the immunoSEQ multiplex PCR, TCRB sequences were amplified from cDNA into 87-bp fragments spanning the CDR3 region. Sequencing of the amplicons was done on the Illumina HiSeq platform. The paper's data handling went like this. PCR bias was computationally corrected using synthetic template baselines, reads within Hamming distance 2 were collapsed, and singletons that could not be merged were discarded. Reads were aligned against IMGT so that V, D and J genes, CDR3 length and insertions or deletions at six rearrangement sites could be assigned. Clonotype counts were normalized to sorted cell number within each subset before computing true diversity and Gini coefficients with the tcR R package. Repertoire sharing was quantified using the overlap coefficient calculated on TCRB nucleotide sequences. Out-of-frame TCRB sequences from naive cells were analyzed as a proxy for the pre-selection repertoire. TCRdb limited this immuneACCESS table to in-frame rearrangements with V and J called. A share of clones is missing; checked studies link under half to unresolved V genes, and the rest is unexplained. The D gene and trimming were derived from the DNA, and the V and J assignments and clone size from that table. The table for this sample lists hundreds of thousands of clones; roughly an eighth of them were counted only once. Together, the top ten hold 0.035% to 0.04% of the sample.

The sequencing input was naive CD4+ T cells from blood. The intended sense of this specimen's cell subset or site label: true naive CD4+ T cells. This receptor was taken from a young man with type 1 diabetes. The sequence joins TRBV2 to TRBJ1-2, and 7 junctional nucleotides match TRBD1. The CDR3 reads CASSNRGNYGYTF. The DNA sequence reads TGTGCCAGCAGTAACAGGGGAAACTATGGCTACACCTTC.